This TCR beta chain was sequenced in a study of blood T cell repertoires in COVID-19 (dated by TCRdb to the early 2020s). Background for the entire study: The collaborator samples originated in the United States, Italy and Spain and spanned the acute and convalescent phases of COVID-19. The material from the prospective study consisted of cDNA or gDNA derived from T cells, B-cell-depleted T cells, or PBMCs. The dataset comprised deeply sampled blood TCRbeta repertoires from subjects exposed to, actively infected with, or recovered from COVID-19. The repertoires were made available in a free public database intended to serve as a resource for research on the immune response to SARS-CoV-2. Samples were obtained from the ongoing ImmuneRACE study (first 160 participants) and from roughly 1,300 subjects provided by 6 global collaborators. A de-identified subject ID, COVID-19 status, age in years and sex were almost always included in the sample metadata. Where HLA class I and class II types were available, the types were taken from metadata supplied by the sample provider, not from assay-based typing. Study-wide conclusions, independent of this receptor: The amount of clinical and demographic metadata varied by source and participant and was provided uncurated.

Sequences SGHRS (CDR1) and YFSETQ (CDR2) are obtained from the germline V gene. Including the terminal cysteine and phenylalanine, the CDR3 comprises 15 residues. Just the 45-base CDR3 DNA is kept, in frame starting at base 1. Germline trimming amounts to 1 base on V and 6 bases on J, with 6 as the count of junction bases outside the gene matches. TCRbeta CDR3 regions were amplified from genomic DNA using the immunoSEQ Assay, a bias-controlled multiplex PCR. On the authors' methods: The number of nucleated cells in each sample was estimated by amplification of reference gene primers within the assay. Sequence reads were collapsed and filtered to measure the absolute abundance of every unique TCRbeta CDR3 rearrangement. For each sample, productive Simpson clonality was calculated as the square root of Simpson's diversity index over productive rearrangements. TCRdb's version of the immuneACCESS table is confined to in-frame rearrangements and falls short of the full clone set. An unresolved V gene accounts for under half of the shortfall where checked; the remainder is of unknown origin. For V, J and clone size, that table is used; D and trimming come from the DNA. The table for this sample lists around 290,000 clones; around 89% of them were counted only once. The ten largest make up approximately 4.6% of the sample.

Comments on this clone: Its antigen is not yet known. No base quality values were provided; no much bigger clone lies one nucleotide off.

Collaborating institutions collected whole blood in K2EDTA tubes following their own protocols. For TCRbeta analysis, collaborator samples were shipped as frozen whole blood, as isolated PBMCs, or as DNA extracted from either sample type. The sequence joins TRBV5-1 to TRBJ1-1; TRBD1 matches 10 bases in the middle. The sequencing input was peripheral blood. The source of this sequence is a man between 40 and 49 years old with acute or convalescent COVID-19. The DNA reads TGCGCCAGCAGCTTGAGACAGGGGGCAGGCGCTGAAGCTTTCTTT. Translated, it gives CASSLRQGAGAEAFF. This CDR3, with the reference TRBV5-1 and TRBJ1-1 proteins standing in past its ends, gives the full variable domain KAGVTQTPRYLIKTRGQQVTLSCSPISGHRSVSWYQQTPGQGLQFLFEYFSETQRNKGNFPGRFSGRQFSNSRSEMNVSTLELGDSALYLCASSLRQGAGAEAFFGQGTRLTVV.